This TCR beta chain derives from a study of control samples from healthy donors and cancer patients. In its sample, this clone is medium-sized. Some clones are missing from TCRdb's copy, which holds only in-frame ones; the method was immunoSEQ multiplex PCR. The sample consists of 120,000 or so clones, more than 75% of them appearing once. What was sequenced was blood. The receptor was derived from a young man in good health.

CDR3 protein: CASSLQAAIGYTF. The CDR3 DNA reads as TGTGCCAGCAGCTTACAGGCCGCCATAGGCTACACCTTC. The chain uses TRBV7-9 and TRBJ1-2; D unresolved. Germline CDR1 SEHNR, CDR2 FQNEAQ (reference sequence). This CDR3 comprises 13 residues. Trimming pared 2 bases from V and 8 bases from J, leaving 12 bases between. Together with reference TRBV7-9 and TRBJ1-2, the CDR3 gives the full variable domain: DTGVSQNPRHKITKRGQNVTFRCDPISEHNRLYWYRQTLGQGPEFLTYFQNEAQLEKSRLLSDRFSAERPKGSFSTLEIQRTEQGDSAMYLCASSLQAAIGYTFGSGTRLTVV.